This entry features one T cell receptor (beta chain) sequence. Its antigen is still unknown. This record comes from a study of shared clonotypes between healthy human individuals. Overall study: Participating donors consisted of a couple of women and a few men aged 18 to 49. Whole-study findings and limits: Large sequencing depth failed to make sorted-subset sequencing complete, rarefaction showed. Relative to their counterparts shared across all four donors, non-shared clonotypes exhibited diminished generation probabilities.

Sequencing was at deep level. Profiling relied on immunoSEQ multiplex PCR, and the TCRdb table lists in-frame clones only, not all of them. The repertoire includes some 2,500,000 clones, under 95% of them detected once, and about 0.36% sits in the top ten. Looked up from germline, CDR1 is MNHEY and CDR2 is SVGAGI. V shed 6 bases, J shed 2 bases, and the junction held 7 bases outside the gene matches. This CDR3 has 15 amino acids. Sequencing was carried out using naive CD4+ T cells from PBMCs. As to subset: CD45RA+ positively selected. The rearrangement joins TRBV6-5 to TRBJ2-7, with TRBD2 identical over 10 bases. The TCR sequence derives from a man younger than 35 in good health. Some clones in this sample may be carry-over from other donors' samples. The CDR3 region is CASRNSGRSAYEQYF. The CDR3, as DNA: TGTGCCAGCAGGAATAGCGGGAGGTCCGCCTACGAGCAGTACTTC.